These 13 T cell receptor beta chains came from one sample sequenced in a study of CD8 T cells in ankylosing spondylitis. MiXCR was run by TCRdb on the 5' RACE reads, yielding one entry per CDR3 protein. The sample carries 100,000 to 150,000 distinct CDR3 sequences, about 10% recorded once. The specimen was blood, either unsorted or a sorted T cell fraction (not recorded which). The receptors were gathered from a female donor with ankylosing spondylitis or in good health (not recorded which).

As regards this clonotype: This could be a read error, since a much larger clone is one nucleotide away. The chain uses TRBV29-1 and TRBJ1-5, with 8 bases that match TRBD1. With V trimmed by 4 bases and J by 7 bases, 6 bases remained unmatched. Per germline, CDR1 SQVTM and CDR2 ANQGSEA. The CDR3 loop spans 13 amino acids. The CDR3 coding sequence is TGCAGCGTTGGTGCAGGGGGCCAGCAGCCCCAGCATTTT. This encodes CSVGAGGQQPQHF.

This clonotype has ten or more counts. This chain uses TRBV9 with TRBJ2-2; possibly TRBD2 for D (6 bases). CDR3 length equals 14 residues. The germline V gene has CDR1 SGDLS and CDR2 YYNGEE. The V and J ends lost 6 bases and 5 bases respectively, with 14 bases between them. The CDR3 DNA reads TGTGCCAGCAACTCGGGGGTCTCTACCGGGGAGCTGTTTTTT. Protein sequence: CASNSGVSTGELFF.

V gene TRBV5-1 combines with J gene TRBJ2-7; TRBD2 aligns across 8 bases. Germline values: CDR1 SGHRS, CDR2 YFSETQ. This CDR3 contains 15 residues. V dropped 0 bases and J dropped 3; count of bases not matched to a gene: 5. CDR3 sequence (DNA): TGCGCCAGCAGCTTGGGTTCGGGAGGGCTCTACGAGCAGTACTTC. It encodes CASSLGSGGLYEQYF.

On this clonotype: This may arise from a read error, as a much more abundant clone is one base away. The rearrangement links TRBV9 to TRBJ2-1; 8 positions match TRBD1. CDR1 is SGDLS and CDR2 is YYNGEE in the germline V gene. The CDR3 is 12 amino acids. DNA for the CDR3: TGTACCAGCAGCGTAGGAGGACAGGGTCCGTTCTTC. Its translation: CTSSVGGQGPFF.

V is TRBV5-4 and J is TRBJ2-2, with D hard to call. Trimming pared 4 bases from V and 0 bases from J, leaving 10 bases between. CDR1 and CDR2 (germline): SGHNT, YYREEE (reference sequence). The CDR3 extends over 15 amino acids. CDR3: CASSVRTSNTGELFF. CDR3 coding DNA: TGTGCCAGCAGCGTCCGAACCTCGAACACCGGGGAGCTGTTTTTT.

In its sample, this clonotype was seen many times. V and J are TRBV11-2 and TRBJ2-5, with TRBD2 matching over 14 bases. Germline lookup yields CDR1 SGHAT and CDR2 FQNNGV. Trimming took 5 bases from V and 9 from J; bases not matched to a gene: 17. The CDR3 runs to 18 residues. As DNA, the CDR3 is TGTGCCAGCAGCCGAGCTGGGGGGACTAGCGGGAGAAGTGGGGCCCAGTACTTC. It specifies CASSRAGGTSGRSGAQYF.

In this sample, this clonotype turned up many times. The chain recombines TRBV12-3 or TRBV12-4 with TRBJ2-1, with 8 positions matching TRBD2. J lost 8 bases, V lost 4 bases, and 10 bases had no gene match. The CDR3 runs to 15 residues. The CDR3 sequence is CASSSTPGLVDEQFF. CDR3 bases: TGTGCCAGCAGTTCGACACCGGGACTAGTAGATGAGCAGTTCTTC.

This clonotype was detected ten times or more. The gene calls are TRBV6-5 and TRBJ1-1; maybe TRBD1 (6 bases). V lost 2 bases and J 4 bases, leaving 14 bases between the germline ends. Germline V gene sequence: CDR1 MNHEY, CDR2 SVGAGI. This CDR3 comprises 15 residues. As DNA, the CDR3 is TGTGCCAGCAGTTACGTGAGATTGGGGGCCACTGAAGCTTTCTTT. Its translation: CASSYVRLGATEAFF.

This clonotype was seen ten or more times. The rearrangement links TRBV7-9 to TRBJ1-2, with D possibly matching TRBD1 (5 bases). V lost 4 bases, J lost 8 bases, and 23 bases lay in between. The V gene's germline CDR1 is SEHNR and CDR2 FQNEAQ (reference sequence). The CDR3 loop spans 16 amino acids. The CDR3 nucleotides are TGTGCCAGCAGCTCTGATGGGGGTCTAACAGTGAAGGGCTACACCTTC. Encoded protein: CASSSDGGLTVKGYTF.

This clonotype was counted at least ten times. The chain carries TRBV9 and TRBJ1-3; D might be TRBD1 (5 bases). CDR1 and CDR2 from the germline V gene are SGDLS and YYNGEE. The V end was cut by 1 base, the J end by 1 base, with 12 bases between. This CDR3 has 16 amino acids. This CDR3 is CASSVSGQGSGNTIYF. The CDR3 region has the DNA TGTGCCAGCAGCGTAAGCGGTCAGGGATCTGGAAACACCATATATTTT.

This clonotype was recorded many times. The genes are TRBV12-3 or TRBV12-4 and TRBJ1-5; TRBD1 is a possible D gene (5 bases). The V end was cut by 5 bases, the J end by 6 bases, with 11 bases between. This CDR3 spans 13 amino acids. This CDR3 reads CASSPGQSQPQHF. For the CDR3, the DNA is TGTGCCAGCAGTCCCGGACAAAGTCAGCCCCAGCATTTT.

At least ten counts were recorded for this clonotype. The J gene is TRBJ2-7, the V gene TRBV20-1; a weak D match, TRBD2 (5 bases). The CDR3 length is 13 residues. Germline loops: CDR1 DFQATT, CDR2 SNEGSKA (reference sequence). V dropped 3 bases and J dropped 2 bases, with 11 bases sitting between them. This chain's CDR3 is CSASVGRTYEQYF. As DNA, the CDR3 is TGCAGTGCTAGCGTTGGGAGAACCTACGAGCAGTACTTC.

This clonotype was picked up many times. The chain carries TRBV14 and TRBJ1-1, with unresolved D. The CDR3 length is 13 residues. Germline V gene lookup returns CDR1 SGHDN and CDR2 FVKESK. V lost 0 bases and J 3 bases, leaving 5 bases between the germline ends. The CDR3 DNA follows: TGTGCCAGCAGCCAAGATCGGCACACTGAAGCTTTCTTT. Its protein is CASSQDRHTEAFF.